This TCR beta chain was sequenced in a study of cytomegalovirus exposure and HLA in healthy donors. V lost 5 bases, J lost 1 base, and 17 bases lay in between. Per germline, CDR1 MRHNA and CDR2 SNTAGT. The CDR3 contains 17 residues. 60 Vbeta and 13 Jbeta primers were used in PCR. Method: immunoSEQ multiplex PCR; TCRdb's copy keeps in-frame clones and lacks some. The table lists 90,000 to 130,000 clones, approximately 82% of them singletons, with around 23% in the top ten. The sequence was collected from a young man in good health and CMV-seropositive. The chain links TRBV6-4 to TRBJ2-2; TRBD2 might be the D (7 bases). The sequenced sample was PBMCs. DNA for the CDR3: TGTGCCAGCAGTCCCCTGGGGGGGGCGCAGAACACCGGGGAGCTGTTTTTT. It translates to CASSPLGGAQNTGELFF.